This TCR beta chain was recorded in a study of T cell repertoires in cytomegalovirus infection. On the study more broadly: CMV epitopes, recently identified HLA-C-restricted and well-studied HLA-B-restricted, were used. Public signatures in TCR beta pointed to CMV infection and matching HLA type.

Overall study results and limits: In two of eight donors, the top clonotype was HLA-C-restricted CMV-specific.

V lost 5 bases, J lost 5 bases, and 4 bases stayed unmatched. Germline V gives CDR1 LGHDT, CDR2 YNNKEL (reference sequence). This CDR3 region has 13 residues. In the case of this clonotype: Its antigen is currently unknown.

TCRdb re-analysed the reads in MiXCR, keeping a single row per CDR3 protein. Of 250,000 to 300,000 distinct CDR3 sequences in the sample, around 20% were seen once. The receptor was derived from a human donor in good health (CMV status not recorded). Some clones in this sample may be carry-over from other donors' samples. The V gene is TRBV3-1, the J gene TRBJ2-5; 8 nucleotides align to TRBD2. The sequences come from cultured PBMCs, collected from culture after CMV antigen stimulation. The CDR3 is CASSGAGVETQYF. The CDR3 DNA reads as TGTGCCAGCAGCGGAGCGGGAGTGGAGACCCAGTACTTC.